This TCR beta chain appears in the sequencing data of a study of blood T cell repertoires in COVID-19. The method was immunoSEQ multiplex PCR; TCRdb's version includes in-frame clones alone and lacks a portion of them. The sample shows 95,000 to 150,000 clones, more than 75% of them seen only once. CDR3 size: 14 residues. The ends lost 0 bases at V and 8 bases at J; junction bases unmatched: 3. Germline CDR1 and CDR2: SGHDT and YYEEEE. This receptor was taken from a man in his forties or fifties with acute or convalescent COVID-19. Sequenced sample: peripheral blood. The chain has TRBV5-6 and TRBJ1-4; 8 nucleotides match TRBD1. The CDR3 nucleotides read TGTGCCAGCAGCTTGGGACAGGGGAACGAAAAACTGTTTTTT. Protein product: CASSLGQGNEKLFF.